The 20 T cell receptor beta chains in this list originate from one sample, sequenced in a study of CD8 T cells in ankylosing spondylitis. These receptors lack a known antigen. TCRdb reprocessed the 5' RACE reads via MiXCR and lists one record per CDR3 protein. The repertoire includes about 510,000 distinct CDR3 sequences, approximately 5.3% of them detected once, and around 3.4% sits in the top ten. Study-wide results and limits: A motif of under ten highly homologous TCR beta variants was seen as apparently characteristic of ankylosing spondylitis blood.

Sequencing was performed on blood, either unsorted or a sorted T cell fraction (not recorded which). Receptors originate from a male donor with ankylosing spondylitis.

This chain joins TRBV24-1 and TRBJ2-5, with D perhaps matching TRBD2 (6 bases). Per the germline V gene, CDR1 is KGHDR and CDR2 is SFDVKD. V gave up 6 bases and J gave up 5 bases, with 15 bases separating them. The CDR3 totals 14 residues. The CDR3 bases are TGTGCCACCAGTAGGGCGGGACGGGAGGAGACCCAGTACTTC. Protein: CATSRAGREETQYF.

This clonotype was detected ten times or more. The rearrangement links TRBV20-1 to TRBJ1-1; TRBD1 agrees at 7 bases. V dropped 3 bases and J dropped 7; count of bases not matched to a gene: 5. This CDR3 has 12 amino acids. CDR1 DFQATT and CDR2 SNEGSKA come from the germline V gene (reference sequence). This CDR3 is CSASTGVSEAFF. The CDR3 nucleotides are TGCAGTGCTAGTACAGGGGTTAGTGAAGCTTTCTTT.

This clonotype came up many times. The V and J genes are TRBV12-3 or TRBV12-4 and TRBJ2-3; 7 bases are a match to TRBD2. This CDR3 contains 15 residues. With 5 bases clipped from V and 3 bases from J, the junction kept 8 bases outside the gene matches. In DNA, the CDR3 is TGTGCCAGCAGTCCGATCTTGGGGGGGACAGATACGCAGTATTTT. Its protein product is CASSPILGGTDTQYF.

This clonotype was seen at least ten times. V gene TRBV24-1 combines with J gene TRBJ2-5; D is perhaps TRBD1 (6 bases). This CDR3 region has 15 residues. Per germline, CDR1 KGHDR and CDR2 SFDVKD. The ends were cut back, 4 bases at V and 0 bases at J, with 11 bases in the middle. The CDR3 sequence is CATSDPTGHQETQYF. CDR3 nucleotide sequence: TGTGCCACCAGTGACCCAACAGGGCACCAAGAGACCCAGTACTTC.

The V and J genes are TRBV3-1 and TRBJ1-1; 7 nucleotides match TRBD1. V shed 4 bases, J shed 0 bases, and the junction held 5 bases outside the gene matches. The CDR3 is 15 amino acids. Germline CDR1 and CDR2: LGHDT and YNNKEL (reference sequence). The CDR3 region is CASSPRQGVNTEAFF. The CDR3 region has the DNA TGTGCCAGCAGCCCTCGACAGGGCGTGAACACTGAAGCTTTCTTT.

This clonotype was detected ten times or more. This CDR3 reads CAISERNTYRVRTDTQYF. CDR3 nucleotide sequence: TGTGCCATCAGTGAGCGGAACACTTACAGGGTTAGGACAGATACGCAGTATTTT. The gene calls are TRBV10-3 and TRBJ2-3; D perhaps matches TRBD1 (6 bases). V was clipped by 2 bases and J by 3 bases, with 21 bases between them. The CDR3 has 18 residues. Germline values: CDR1 ENHRY, CDR2 SYGVKD.

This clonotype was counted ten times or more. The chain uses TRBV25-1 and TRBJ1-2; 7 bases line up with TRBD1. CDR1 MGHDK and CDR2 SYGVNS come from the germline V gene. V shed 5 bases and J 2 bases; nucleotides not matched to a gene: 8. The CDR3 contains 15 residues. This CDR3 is CASSQQTGSNYGYTF. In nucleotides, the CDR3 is TGTGCCAGCAGTCAACAGACAGGGTCGAACTATGGCTACACCTTC.

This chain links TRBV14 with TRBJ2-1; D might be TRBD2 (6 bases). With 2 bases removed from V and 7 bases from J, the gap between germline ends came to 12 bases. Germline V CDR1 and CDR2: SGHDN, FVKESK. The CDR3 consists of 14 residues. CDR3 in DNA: TGTGCCAGCAGCCAACTCACTAGCAGGAATGAGCAGTTCTTC. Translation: CASSQLTSRNEQFF.

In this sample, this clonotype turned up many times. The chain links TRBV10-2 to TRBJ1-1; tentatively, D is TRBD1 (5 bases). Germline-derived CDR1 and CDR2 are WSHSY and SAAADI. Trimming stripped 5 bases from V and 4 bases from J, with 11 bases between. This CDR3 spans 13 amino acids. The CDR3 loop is CASSLNGGTEAFF. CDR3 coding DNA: TGCGCCAGCAGTCTTAACGGGGGCACTGAAGCTTTCTTT.

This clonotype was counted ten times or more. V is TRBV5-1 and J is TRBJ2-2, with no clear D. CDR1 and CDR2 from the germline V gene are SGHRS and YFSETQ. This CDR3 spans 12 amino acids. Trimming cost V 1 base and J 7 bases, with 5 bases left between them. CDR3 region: CASSLLLGELFF. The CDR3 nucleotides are TGCGCCAGCAGCTTGCTACTCGGGGAGCTGTTTTTT.

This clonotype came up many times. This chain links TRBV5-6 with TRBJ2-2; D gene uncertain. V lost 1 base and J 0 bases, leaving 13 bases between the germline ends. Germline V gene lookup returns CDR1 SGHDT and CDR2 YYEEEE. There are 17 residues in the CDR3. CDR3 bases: TGTGCCAGCAGCTTGTGGTGGGCGTCCGCGAACACCGGGGAGCTGTTTTTT. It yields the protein CASSLWWASANTGELFF. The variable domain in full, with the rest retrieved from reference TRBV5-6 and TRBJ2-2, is DAGVTQSPTHLIKTRGQQVTLRCSPKSGHDTVSWYQQALGQGPQFIFQYYEEEERQRGNFPDRFSGHQFPNYSSELNVNALLLGDSALYLCASSLWWASANTGELFFGEGSRLTVL.

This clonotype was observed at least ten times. The CDR3 DNA sequence: TGTGCCAGCAGCGTAGAAGCTGGGACTAGCAACTACAATGAGCAGTTCTTC. Translation gives CASSVEAGTSNYNEQFF. The V call is TRBV9, the J call TRBJ2-1, with 9 positions matching TRBD2. The CDR3 sequence is 17 residues long. Germline assignment: CDR1 SGDLS and CDR2 YYNGEE. The ends lost 0 bases at V and 3 bases at J; junction bases unmatched: 7. The full variable domain, with the rest looked up from reference TRBV9 and TRBJ2-1, is DSGVTQTPKHLITATGQRVTLRCSPRSGDLSVYWYQQSLDQGLQFLIQYYNGEERAKGNILERFSAQQFPDLHSELNLSSLELGDSALYFCASSVEAGTSNYNEQFFGPGTRLTVL.

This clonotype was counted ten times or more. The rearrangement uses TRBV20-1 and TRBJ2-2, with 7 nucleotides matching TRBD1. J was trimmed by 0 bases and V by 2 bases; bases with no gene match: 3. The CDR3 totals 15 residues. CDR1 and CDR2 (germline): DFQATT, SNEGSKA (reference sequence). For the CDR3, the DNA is TGCAGTGCTAGAATCGGGACAGCGAACACCGGGGAGCTGTTTTTT. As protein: CSARIGTANTGELFF.

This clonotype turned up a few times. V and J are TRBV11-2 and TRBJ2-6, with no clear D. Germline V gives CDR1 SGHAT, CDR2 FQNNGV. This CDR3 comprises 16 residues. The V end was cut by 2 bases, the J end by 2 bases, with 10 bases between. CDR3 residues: CASSLTYDAGANVLTF. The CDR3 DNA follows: TGTGCCAGCAGCTTAACTTACGACGCTGGGGCCAACGTCCTGACTTTC.

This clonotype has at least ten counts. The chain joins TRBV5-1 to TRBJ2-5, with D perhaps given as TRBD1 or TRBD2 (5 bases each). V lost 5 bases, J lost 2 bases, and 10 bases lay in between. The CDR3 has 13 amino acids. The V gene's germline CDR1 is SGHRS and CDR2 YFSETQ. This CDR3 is CASRVGRQETQYF. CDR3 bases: TGCGCCAGCAGGGTGGGACGACAAGAGACCCAGTACTTC.

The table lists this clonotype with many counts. The DNA for the CDR3 is TGCGCCAGCAGCCAAGAGGACAGGGGATTTTCAGATACGCAGTATTTT. As protein: CASSQEDRGFSDTQYF. The chain combines TRBV4-3 with TRBJ2-3; TRBD1 aligns across 9 bases. The CDR3 is made up of 16 amino acids. Trimming cost V 0 bases and J 4 bases; bases outside gene matches: 5. Germline V gene data show CDR1 as LGHNA and CDR2 as YSLEER.

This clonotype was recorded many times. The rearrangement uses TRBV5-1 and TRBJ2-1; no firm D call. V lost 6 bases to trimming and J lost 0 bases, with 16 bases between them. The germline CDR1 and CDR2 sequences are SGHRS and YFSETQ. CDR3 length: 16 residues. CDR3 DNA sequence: TGCGCCAGCAATGAGGCGAGCTATGGCTCCTACAATGAGCAGTTCTTC. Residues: CASNEASYGSYNEQFF.

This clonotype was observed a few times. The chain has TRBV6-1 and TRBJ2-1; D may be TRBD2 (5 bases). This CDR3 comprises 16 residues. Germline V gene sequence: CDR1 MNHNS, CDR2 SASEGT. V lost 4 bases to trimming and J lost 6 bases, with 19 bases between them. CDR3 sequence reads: CASSALRTGIVNEQFF. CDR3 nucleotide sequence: TGTGCCAGCAGTGCTCTCCGGACTGGTATAGTCAATGAGCAGTTCTTC.

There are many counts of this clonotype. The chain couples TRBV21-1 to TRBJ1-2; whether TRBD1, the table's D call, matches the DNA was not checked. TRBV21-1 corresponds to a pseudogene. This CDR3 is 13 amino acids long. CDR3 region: CASSQGVSYGYTF. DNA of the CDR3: TGTGCCAGCAGCCAGGGGGTTAGCTATGGCTACACCTTC.

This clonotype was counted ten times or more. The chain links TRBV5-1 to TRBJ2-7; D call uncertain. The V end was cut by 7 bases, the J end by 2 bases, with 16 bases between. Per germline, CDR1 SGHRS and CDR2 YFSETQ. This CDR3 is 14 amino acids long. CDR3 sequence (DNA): TGCGCCAGCCACTATTCCAGGAAACCCTACGAGCAGTACTTC. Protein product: CASHYSRKPYEQYF.